This T cell receptor (beta chain) is from a study of OX40 agonist ivuxolimab in advanced cancers. Study at large: Patients received ivuxolimab, an agonistic anti-OX40 (CD134) antibody. Study results and caveats: Which antigen the expanded peripheral T cells recognized is unknown.

Data came from immunoSEQ multiplex PCR; TCRdb stores just in-frame clones and leaves some out. The sample has roughly 80,000 clones, 90% seen once. Patients with autoimmune history or systemic immunosuppression were excluded. Baseline was the first blood sampling point, followed by cycle 4 day 1 and cycle 7 day 1. Details on this clone: What it binds is unknown.

The germline V gene has CDR1 SEHNR and CDR2 FQNEAQ (reference sequence). V was pared by 5 bases and J by 0 bases, with 13 bases between. This CDR3 contains 15 residues. The receptor was derived from an adult with an advanced solid tumor such as melanoma, head and neck, liver or kidney cancer. This sequence joins TRBV7-9 and TRBJ1-1; no clear D gene. The sequencing used CD4+ or CD8+ T cells sorted from blood, collected in a trial of the OX40 agonist ivuxolimab. The CDR3 DNA sequence: TGTGCCAGCAGCCGAGCTCCAACGATGAACACTGAAGCTTTCTTT. Amino acid sequence: CASSRAPTMNTEAFF.